A single T cell receptor (beta chain) is shown here with its context. This sample stems from a study of shared clonotypes between healthy human individuals. Some 30,000 T cell genomes, or around 180 ng DNA, went into the sorted-subset replicate PCRs. Generated by immunoSEQ multiplex PCR, the TCRdb table keeps only in-frame clones and is missing some. Of 950,000 to 1,300,000 clones listed, about 77% are singletons. CDR3 length: 13 residues. Germline CDR1 and CDR2: ENHRY and SYGVKD. Trimming shortened V by 2 bases and J by 7 bases, and 11 bases separated the two germline ends. Material for sequencing was memory CD4+ T cells sorted from blood. As to subset: CD45RA-negative fraction. The rearrangement uses TRBV10-3 and TRBJ1-2; D is uncertain. This sequence was found in a man aged 18-30 years in good health. As DNA, the CDR3 is TGTGCCATCAGTGAGGGCGGAGCAAGTGGCTACACCTTC. The encoded protein is CAISEGGASGYTF.